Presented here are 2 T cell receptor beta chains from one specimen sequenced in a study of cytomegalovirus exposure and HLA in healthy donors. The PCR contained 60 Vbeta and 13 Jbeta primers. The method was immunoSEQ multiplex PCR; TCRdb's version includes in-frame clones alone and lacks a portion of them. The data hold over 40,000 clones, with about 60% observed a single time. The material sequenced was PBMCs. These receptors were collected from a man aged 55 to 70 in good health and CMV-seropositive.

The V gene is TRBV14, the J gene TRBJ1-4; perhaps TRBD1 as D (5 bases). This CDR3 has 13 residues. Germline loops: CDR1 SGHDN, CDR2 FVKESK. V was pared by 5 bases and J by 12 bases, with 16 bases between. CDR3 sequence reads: CASSYNLRGELFF. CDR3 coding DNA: TGTGCCAGCAGCTACAATCTGCGGGGGGAACTGTTTTTT.

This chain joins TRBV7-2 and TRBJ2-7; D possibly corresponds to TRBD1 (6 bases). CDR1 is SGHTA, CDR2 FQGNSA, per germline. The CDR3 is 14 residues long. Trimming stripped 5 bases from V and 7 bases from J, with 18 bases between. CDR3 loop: CASSQGPRAREQYF. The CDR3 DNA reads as TGTGCCAGCAGCCAGGGGCCCAGGGCGAGGGAGCAGTACTTC.